The clone carrying this T cell receptor beta chain was seen repeatedly, ten times or more. Its target is not known. Prepared TCR beta cDNA libraries contained unique molecular identifiers. TCRdb used MiXCR to reprocess the PCR reads, holding one entry per CDR3 protein. The sample shows roughly 180,000 distinct CDR3 sequences, about 30% of them seen only once. The CDR3 runs to 14 residues. Deletions cut 2 bases from V and 8 bases from J, with 13 bases between. CDR1 is MGHRA and CDR2 is YSYEKL in the germline V gene. The record originates from a study of post-analysis software for immune sequencing data. General study results and limits: Roughly five TRBV segments appeared more often in patients than in controls, and TRBV5-6, TRBV5-1 and TRBV20-1 were among these. Under the F measure, samples that were prepared in one batch clustered strongly together. Comparison with controls showed significantly lower normalized Chao1 diversity in multiple sclerosis patients.

The chain couples TRBV4-1 to TRBJ2-1; D is unresolved. The TCR was taken from a girl between 10 and 17 years old with multiple sclerosis. The material sequenced was blood. The CDR3 protein is CASSQLTGWDEQFF. DNA of the CDR3: TGCGCCAGCAGCCAACTAACTGGGTGGGATGAGCAGTTCTTC.